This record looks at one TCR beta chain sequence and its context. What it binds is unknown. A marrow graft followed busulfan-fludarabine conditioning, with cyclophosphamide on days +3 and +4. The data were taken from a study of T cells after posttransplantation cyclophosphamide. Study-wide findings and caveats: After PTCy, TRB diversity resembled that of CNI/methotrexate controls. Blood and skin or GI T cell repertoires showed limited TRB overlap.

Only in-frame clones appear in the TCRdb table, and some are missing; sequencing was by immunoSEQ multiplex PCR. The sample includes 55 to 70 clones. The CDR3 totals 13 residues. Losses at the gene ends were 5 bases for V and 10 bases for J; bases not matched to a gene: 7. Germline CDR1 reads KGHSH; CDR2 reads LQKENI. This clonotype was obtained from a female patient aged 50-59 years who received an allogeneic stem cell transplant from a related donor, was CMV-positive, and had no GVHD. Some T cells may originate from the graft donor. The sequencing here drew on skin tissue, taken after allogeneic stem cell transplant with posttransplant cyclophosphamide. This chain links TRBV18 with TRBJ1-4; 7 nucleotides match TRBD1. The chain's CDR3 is CASSGDSQGKLFF. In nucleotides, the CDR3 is TGTGCCAGCTCAGGGGACAGCCAGGGAAAACTGTTTTTT.